This is a list of T cell receptor beta chains from one sample in a study of blood T cells in healthy people across ages. TCRdb ran MiXCR on the 5' RACE reads and lists one entry per CDR3 protein. The profile shows 790,000 or so distinct CDR3 sequences, roughly 46% of them singletons. The sample comprised blood. Receptors were obtained from an older man in good health. CDR3s include the opening cysteine and the closing phenylalanine or tryptophan.

V: TRBV29-1
length: 15
J: TRBJ2-3
CDR3: CSALGGRSYIDTQYF

V: TRBV3-1
length: 15
J: TRBJ1-5
CDR3: CASSQGIQSVQPQHF

V: TRBV10-1
length: 18
J: TRBJ2-6
CDR3: CASSVRGQGSSGANVLTF

V: TRBV5-5
length: 15
J: TRBJ2-7
CDR3: CASSLEGLAFYEQYF

V: TRBV27
length: 13
J: -
CDR3: CASSSWLGYEQYF

V: TRBV28
length: 17
J: TRBJ1-6
CDR3: CASSFGGQLSYNSPLHF

V: TRBV5-1
length: 14
J: TRBJ2-7
CDR3: CASSLAWTGGEQYF

V: TRBV5-6
length: 16
J: TRBJ2-1
CDR3: CASSFERELVVNEQFF

V: TRBV30
length: 14
J: TRBJ2-1
CDR3: CAWSVGGHRGEQFF

V: TRBV24-1
length: 16
J: TRBJ2-1
CDR3: CATSDFRASVRVEQFF

V: TRBV7-2
length: 14
J: TRBJ2-7
CDR3: CASSFPDAPYEQYF

V: TRBV3-1
length: 15
J: TRBJ2-7
CDR3: CASSQDVAGGREQYF

V: TRBV4-1
length: 13
J: -
CDR3: CASSQVTSIEQYF

V: TRBV20-1
length: 12
J: TRBJ2-1
CDR3: CSAIAGSDEQFF

V: TRBV6-2/TRBV6-3
length: 14
J: TRBJ1-2
CDR3: CASSYSRGAYGYTF

V: TRBV2
length: 14
J: TRBJ2-5
CDR3: CASSTSGVAEEQYF

V: TRBV6-2/TRBV6-3
length: 12
J: TRBJ2-7
CDR3: CASSYGLYEQYF